A selection of T cell receptor beta chains follows, all from one sample in a study of CD8 T cells in Susac syndrome. TCRdb used MiXCR to reprocess the immunoSEQ multiplex PCR reads, holding one entry per CDR3 protein. Of 150,000 to 200,000 distinct CDR3 sequences listed, 85% to 95% are singletons. The specimen sequenced was CD8+ T cells from PBMCs. The origin of the receptors is a human donor with multiple sclerosis. Both conserved end residues are part of each CDR3. The order of the fields is J gene, V gene, CDR3 length, clone size, D gene, CDR3 DNA, CDR3 protein. The D gene is left open where the match is weak. A row's size may be missing; if present it is once, few, many or a size class.

j_call: TRBJ2-4; v_call: TRBV10-3; cdr3_length: 14; clone_size: -; d_call: -; cdr3_nt: TGTGCCATCAGTGAGCCAGGGGGGTTGGACATTCAGTACTTC; cdr3_aa: CAISEPGGLDIQYF
j_call: TRBJ1-1; v_call: TRBV12-3/TRBV12-4; cdr3_length: 14; clone_size: -; d_call: -; cdr3_nt: TGTGCCAGCAAGGAAGACGGGAGGAACACTGAAGCTTTCTTT; cdr3_aa: CASKEDGRNTEAFF
j_call: TRBJ1-2; v_call: TRBV28; cdr3_length: 14; clone_size: -; d_call: -; cdr3_nt: TGTGCCAGCAGCGAGGGGATAAATGACTATGGCTACACCTTC; cdr3_aa: CASSEGINDYGYTF
j_call: TRBJ1-2; v_call: TRBV29-1; cdr3_length: 13; clone_size: -; d_call: -; cdr3_nt: TGCAGCGTTGGGGCAGGAGGACTCTATGGCTACACCTTC; cdr3_aa: CSVGAGGLYGYTF
j_call: TRBJ2-7; v_call: TRBV7-8; cdr3_length: 14; clone_size: -; d_call: -; cdr3_nt: TGTGCCAGCAGCTTTTCGGGACAAAGCTACGAGCAGTACTTC; cdr3_aa: CASSFSGQSYEQYF
j_call: TRBJ1-2; v_call: TRBV20-1; cdr3_length: 14; clone_size: -; d_call: -; cdr3_nt: TGCAGTGCCACTGGGACGGACTTGAACTATGGCTACACCTTC; cdr3_aa: CSATGTDLNYGYTF
j_call: TRBJ2-3; v_call: TRBV20-1; cdr3_length: 19; clone_size: -; d_call: TRBD2; cdr3_nt: TGCAGTGCTAGAGGGTCCGGAGAAAAGACTAGCGGGAGTCTGGATACGCAGTATTTT; cdr3_aa: CSARGSGEKTSGSLDTQYF
j_call: TRBJ2-3; v_call: TRBV27; cdr3_length: 17; clone_size: -; d_call: TRBD1; cdr3_nt: TGTGCCAGCAGTTCCCTCCGGACAGGGGGTTCCACAGATACGCAGTATTTT; cdr3_aa: CASSSLRTGGSTDTQYF
j_call: TRBJ1-2; v_call: TRBV5-4; cdr3_length: 14; clone_size: -; d_call: TRBD1; cdr3_nt: TGTGCCAGCAGCTTGGAGGGGGCGTCTGATGGCTACACCTTC; cdr3_aa: CASSLEGASDGYTF
j_call: TRBJ1-4; v_call: TRBV5-6; cdr3_length: 14; clone_size: -; d_call: -; cdr3_nt: TGTGCCAGCAGCTTGGAACAGGCAAATGAAAAACTGTTTTTT; cdr3_aa: CASSLEQANEKLFF
j_call: TRBJ2-1; v_call: TRBV9; cdr3_length: 12; clone_size: -; d_call: -; cdr3_nt: TGTGCCAGCAGCGTACAGGGTGATCATCCGGTCTTC; cdr3_aa: CASSVQGDHPVF
j_call: TRBJ2-1; v_call: TRBV12-3/TRBV12-4; cdr3_length: 11; clone_size: -; d_call: -; cdr3_nt: TGTGCCAGCAGTACTCTGCATGAGCAGTTCTTC; cdr3_aa: CASSTLHEQFF
j_call: TRBJ1-2; v_call: TRBV29-1; cdr3_length: 14; clone_size: -; d_call: -; cdr3_nt: TGCAGCGTTGAAGATAGGCAGGTTAACTATGGCTACACCTTC; cdr3_aa: CSVEDRQVNYGYTF
j_call: TRBJ2-5; v_call: TRBV19; cdr3_length: 15; clone_size: once; d_call: TRBD2; cdr3_nt: TGTGCCAGTAGGGAGACTAGCGGGGCGTGGGAGACCCAGTACTTC; cdr3_aa: CASRETSGAWETQYF
j_call: TRBJ1-2; v_call: TRBV19; cdr3_length: 14; clone_size: -; d_call: TRBD1; cdr3_nt: TGTGCCAGTAGTACCGGGACAGCCCTCTATGGCTACACCTTC; cdr3_aa: CASSTGTALYGYTF
j_call: TRBJ2-3; v_call: TRBV9; cdr3_length: 15; clone_size: -; d_call: TRBD1; cdr3_nt: TGTGCCAGCAGCGGGAGAACAGGGGTCACAGATACGCAGTATTTT; cdr3_aa: CASSGRTGVTDTQYF
j_call: TRBJ2-7; v_call: TRBV7-6; cdr3_length: 13; clone_size: -; d_call: -; cdr3_nt: TGTGCCAGCAGCGCCTCAGTGGGGTACGAGCAGTACTTC; cdr3_aa: CASSASVGYEQYF
j_call: TRBJ1-2; v_call: TRBV29-1; cdr3_length: 14; clone_size: once; d_call: -; cdr3_nt: TGCAGCGTTGAGGTCCGGGACTTAAACTATGGCTACACCTTC; cdr3_aa: CSVEVRDLNYGYTF
j_call: TRBJ2-3; v_call: TRBV5-1; cdr3_length: 17; clone_size: -; d_call: TRBD1; cdr3_nt: TGCGCCAGCAGCTTGGTAGACAGGGAAGTTTCAACAGATACGCAGTATTTT; cdr3_aa: CASSLVDREVSTDTQYF
j_call: TRBJ1-5; v_call: TRBV27; cdr3_length: 16; clone_size: -; d_call: -; cdr3_nt: TGTGCCAGCAGTTTAGGGGGTCCCTATAGCAATCAGCCCCAGCATTTT; cdr3_aa: CASSLGGPYSNQPQHF
j_call: TRBJ2-3; v_call: TRBV6-5; cdr3_length: 17; clone_size: -; d_call: TRBD2; cdr3_nt: TGTGCCAGCAGTCACTCCGTAGCGGGAGGTTCCACAGATACGCAGTATTTT; cdr3_aa: CASSHSVAGGSTDTQYF
j_call: TRBJ2-3; v_call: TRBV6-6; cdr3_length: 13; clone_size: -; d_call: -; cdr3_nt: TGTGCCAGCAAAGGAGGGGGCACAGATACGCAGTATTTT; cdr3_aa: CASKGGGTDTQYF
j_call: TRBJ1-5; v_call: TRBV9; cdr3_length: 14; clone_size: -; d_call: TRBD1; cdr3_nt: TGTGCCAGCAGCGTAGGAGGGGGCGAGCAGCCCCAGCATTTT; cdr3_aa: CASSVGGGEQPQHF
j_call: TRBJ2-1; v_call: TRBV28; cdr3_length: 15; clone_size: -; d_call: TRBD2; cdr3_nt: TGTGCCAGCAGTGACCCAGGGCGGGAGACCTATGAGCAGTTCTTC; cdr3_aa: CASSDPGRETYEQFF
j_call: TRBJ1-2; v_call: TRBV11-2; cdr3_length: 14; clone_size: -; d_call: -; cdr3_nt: TGTGCCAGCAGCTTAGGTACAGGGCGCTATGGCTACACCTTC; cdr3_aa: CASSLGTGRYGYTF
j_call: TRBJ2-7; v_call: TRBV5-1; cdr3_length: 14; clone_size: -; d_call: -; cdr3_nt: TGCGCCAGCAGCTTGGCGCCTATGGGAGACGAGCAGTACTTC; cdr3_aa: CASSLAPMGDEQYF
j_call: TRBJ1-2; v_call: TRBV4-1; cdr3_length: 16; clone_size: -; d_call: -; cdr3_nt: TGCGCCAGCAGCCACCAAATACCCCCGGGACTTTATGGCTACACCTTC; cdr3_aa: CASSHQIPPGLYGYTF
j_call: TRBJ1-1; v_call: TRBV29-1; cdr3_length: 13; clone_size: -; d_call: -; cdr3_nt: TGCAGCGTTGATCAAGGGGTGAACACTGAAGCTTTCTTT; cdr3_aa: CSVDQGVNTEAFF
j_call: TRBJ2-5; v_call: TRBV12-3/TRBV12-4; cdr3_length: 14; clone_size: -; d_call: TRBD1; cdr3_nt: TGTGCCAGCAGTCTCGGGACAGGGCTAGAGACCCAGTACTTC; cdr3_aa: CASSLGTGLETQYF
j_call: TRBJ1-6; v_call: TRBV9; cdr3_length: 17; clone_size: -; d_call: -; cdr3_nt: TGTGCCAGCAGCGAGGCCGACTTTAGCTCCTATAATTCACCCCTCCACTTT; cdr3_aa: CASSEADFSSYNSPLHF
j_call: TRBJ2-2; v_call: TRBV2; cdr3_length: 17; clone_size: -; d_call: TRBD2; cdr3_nt: TGTGCCAGCGCTGACGGACTAGCGGGAACCCCCGAGAGGGAGCTGTTTTTT; cdr3_aa: CASADGLAGTPERELFF
j_call: TRBJ2-7; v_call: TRBV5-1; cdr3_length: 14; clone_size: few; d_call: TRBD2; cdr3_nt: TGCGCCAGCAGCTCTAGCGGGAGCCCCTACGAGCAGTACTTC; cdr3_aa: CASSSSGSPYEQYF
j_call: TRBJ2-1; v_call: TRBV13; cdr3_length: 12; clone_size: -; d_call: -; cdr3_nt: TGTGCCAGCAGCCCCCCCCGTGGGGAGCAGTTCTTC; cdr3_aa: CASSPPRGEQFF
j_call: TRBJ2-1; v_call: TRBV2; cdr3_length: 14; clone_size: -; d_call: -; cdr3_nt: TGTGCCAGCAGTGATCAGAAGGGTTACAATGAGCAGTTCTTC; cdr3_aa: CASSDQKGYNEQFF
j_call: TRBJ2-1; v_call: TRBV30; cdr3_length: 17; clone_size: -; d_call: TRBD2; cdr3_nt: TGTGCCTGGAGCGGACTAGCGGGAGGGCCCTCATACAATGAGCAGTTCTTC; cdr3_aa: CAWSGLAGGPSYNEQFF
j_call: TRBJ2-1; v_call: TRBV28; cdr3_length: 14; clone_size: -; d_call: TRBD1; cdr3_nt: TGTGCCAGCCATACAGGGGGCGGCTACAATGAGCAGTTCTTC; cdr3_aa: CASHTGGGYNEQFF
j_call: TRBJ2-7; v_call: TRBV5-6; cdr3_length: 13; clone_size: -; d_call: -; cdr3_nt: TGTGCCAGCAGCCCAGGGTTTACGGGCGAGCAGTACTTC; cdr3_aa: CASSPGFTGEQYF
j_call: TRBJ2-5; v_call: TRBV19; cdr3_length: 16; clone_size: -; d_call: TRBD2; cdr3_nt: TGTGCCAGTAGTATGGGACTAGCGAACTCGGGGGAGACCCAGTACTTC; cdr3_aa: CASSMGLANSGETQYF
j_call: TRBJ1-2; v_call: TRBV2; cdr3_length: 15; clone_size: once; d_call: -; cdr3_nt: TGTGCCAGCAGTGAAGCTACGACAGGTTCCTATGGCTACACCTTC; cdr3_aa: CASSEATTGSYGYTF
j_call: TRBJ2-1; v_call: TRBV29-1; cdr3_length: 12; clone_size: -; d_call: -; cdr3_nt: TGCAGCGTTGCGGGAGTCATCGATGAGCAGTTCTTC; cdr3_aa: CSVAGVIDEQFF
j_call: TRBJ2-3; v_call: TRBV11-2; cdr3_length: 19; clone_size: -; d_call: -; cdr3_nt: TGTGCCAGCAGCTCCGCCCGGGACTTGCCGTTCACCAGCACAGATACGCAGTATTTT; cdr3_aa: CASSSARDLPFTSTDTQYF
j_call: TRBJ1-1; v_call: TRBV27; cdr3_length: 13; clone_size: -; d_call: -; cdr3_nt: TGTGCCAGCAGTTTAGACATGGCTACTGAAGCTTTCTTT; cdr3_aa: CASSLDMATEAFF
j_call: TRBJ2-1; v_call: TRBV4-1; cdr3_length: 13; clone_size: -; d_call: -; cdr3_nt: TGCGCCAGCAGCCAAGGCCTTGGGTGGGAGTCGTTCTTC; cdr3_aa: CASSQGLGWESFF
j_call: TRBJ2-1; v_call: TRBV20-1; cdr3_length: 12; clone_size: -; d_call: -; cdr3_nt: TGCAGTGCTGCAAGAAGGGACTTGGCGCAGTTCTTC; cdr3_aa: CSAARRDLAQFF
j_call: TRBJ2-2; v_call: TRBV29-1; cdr3_length: 12; clone_size: -; d_call: -; cdr3_nt: TGCAGCGCCTACAAGGGCACCGGGGAGCTGTTTTTT; cdr3_aa: CSAYKGTGELFF
j_call: TRBJ2-7; v_call: TRBV19; cdr3_length: 14; clone_size: -; d_call: -; cdr3_nt: TGTGCCAGTAGTATGGGACCGACTCTCTACGAGCAGTACTTC; cdr3_aa: CASSMGPTLYEQYF
j_call: TRBJ2-7; v_call: TRBV27; cdr3_length: 14; clone_size: -; d_call: -; cdr3_nt: TGTGCCAGCAGCCCCGGTAGCCACATCCACGAGCAGTACTTC; cdr3_aa: CASSPGSHIHEQYF
j_call: TRBJ2-2; v_call: TRBV29-1; cdr3_length: 15; clone_size: -; d_call: -; cdr3_nt: TGCAGCGTTACGCTCCAGGGTTGGAACACCGGGGAGCTGTTTTTT; cdr3_aa: CSVTLQGWNTGELFF
j_call: TRBJ2-1; v_call: TRBV7-9; cdr3_length: 16; clone_size: -; d_call: -; cdr3_nt: TGTGCCAGCAGCTCCACCCGGGACTCAAATCACAATGAGCAGTTCTTC; cdr3_aa: CASSSTRDSNHNEQFF